This T cell receptor (beta chain) was identified in a study of T cells after posttransplantation cyclophosphamide. Regarding the study as a whole: Recipient CMV seropositivity and CMV reactivation strongly tracked TRB clonality. Skin or GI-infiltrating T cells shared few TRB sequences with blood.

This related bone marrow graft donor gave peripheral blood on the day of marrow donation. This clone was recorded at least ten times. No antigen is known for it. V was trimmed by 0 bases and J by 7 bases, leaving 10 bases between them. CDR1 is SGDLS, CDR2 YYNGEE, per germline. The CDR3 sequence is 13 residues long. Here immunoSEQ multiplex PCR was the method, and the copy in TCRdb shows in-frame clones only, minus some. There are tens of thousands of clones in the sample, none observed a single time. The clonotype was recovered from a man aged 45-65 years in good health, CMV-negative, and a related stem cell transplant donor. The chain uses TRBV9 and TRBJ1-2; TRBD1 might be the D (6 bases). Input material: PBMCs. CDR3 sequence: CASSVVRGGGYTF. Here the CDR3 DNA reads TGTGCCAGCAGCGTAGTCAGGGGTGGTGGCTACACCTTC.